This T cell receptor beta chain came from a study of cytomegalovirus exposure and HLA in healthy donors. The data were produced by immunoSEQ multiplex PCR, yet TCRdb's version contains in-frame clones alone and is incomplete. The profile covers 170,000 or so clones, with roughly 85% appearing a single time and 15% to 20% taken by the ten largest. V lost 0 bases, J lost 8 bases, and 7 bases lay in between. This CDR3 contains 12 residues. Germline-derived CDR1 and CDR2 are SGHNT and YENEEA. The chain is built from TRBV11-3 and TRBJ1-1; unclear D gene. The sample comprised PBMCs. This receptor was identified in a man younger than 30 in good health and CMV-seropositive. CDR3 nucleotide sequence: TGTGCCAGCAGCTTAGATATGAGCGAAGCTTTCTTT. Amino acids: CASSLDMSEAFF.